The 14 T cell receptor beta chains below all came from one sample that was sequenced in a study of T-cell reconstitution after alpha-beta-depleted transplantation in children. TCRbeta library preparation incorporated unique molecular identifiers. TCRdb ran MiXCR on the PCR reads and lists one entry per CDR3 protein. Seen here are around 580,000 distinct CDR3 sequences, roughly 30% observed once, and the top ten hold 35% to 40%. Material: PBMCs, obtained before TCRalphabeta/CD19-depleted stem cell transplant. The receptor set was obtained from a boy younger than two with Wiskott-Aldrich syndrome, due to receive a stem cell transplant.

The chain has TRBV10-2 and TRBJ2-1; either TRBD1 or TRBD2 may supply D (6 bases each). CDR3 length equals 15 residues. V was shortened by 6 bases and J by 6 bases, with 18 bases between the two germline ends. Germline CDR1 and CDR2: WSHSY and SAAADI. The CDR3, as DNA: TGCGCCAGCAGCAATCCCCGGGGGCGCCGCAATGAGCAGTTCTTC. Translation gives CASSNPRGRRNEQFF.

This clonotype was counted a few times. The chain couples TRBV12-3 or TRBV12-4 to TRBJ2-2; D might be TRBD2 (5 bases). The CDR3 length is 13 residues. The V gene lost 3 bases and the J gene lost 6 bases, with 8 bases spanning the gap. Here the CDR3 DNA reads TGTGCCAGCAGTTTCCTAGCTCCCGGGGAGCTGTTTTTT. Encoded protein: CASSFLAPGELFF.

Only a few counts were recorded for this clonotype. This chain uses TRBV5-1 with TRBJ2-3; D is undetermined. V was trimmed by 1 base and J by 2 bases, leaving 8 bases between them. This CDR3 comprises 14 residues. Germline V gives CDR1 SGHRS, CDR2 YFSETQ. The DNA for the CDR3 is TGCGCCAGCAGCTTGAACCGAATCACAGATACGCAGTATTTT. It yields the protein CASSLNRITDTQYF.

The rearrangement uses TRBV9 and TRBJ1-1; tentatively, D is TRBD1 (5 bases). Germline loops: CDR1 SGDLS, CDR2 YYNGEE. Trimming pared 0 bases from V and 1 base from J, leaving 7 bases between. This CDR3 contains 14 residues. CDR3 loop: CASSVVRGNTEAFF. DNA of the CDR3: TGTGCCAGCAGCGTAGTAAGGGGGAACACTGAAGCTTTCTTT.

In this sample, this clonotype turned up a few times. This rearrangement joins TRBV11-2 to TRBJ1-2; 8 bases match TRBD1. V shed 6 bases and J 2 bases; nucleotides not matched to a gene: 14. Germline lookup yields CDR1 SGHAT and CDR2 FQNNGV. The CDR3 is made up of 17 amino acids. The DNA for the CDR3 is TGTGCCAGCAGTCAAAGGGGGACAGGTGCCTTAAACTATGGCTACACCTTC. It translates to CASSQRGTGALNYGYTF.

The genes are TRBV5-5 and TRBJ1-2; D uncertain. CDR1 SGHKS and CDR2 YYEKEE come from the germline V gene (reference sequence). This CDR3 contains 13 residues. Deletions cut 0 bases from V and 8 bases from J, with 11 bases between. The CDR3 region has the DNA TGTGCCAGCAGCTTGGTGGAGAGGACCGGCTACACCTTC. This translates into CASSLVERTGYTF.

This clonotype was observed a few times. The V gene is TRBV5-1, the J gene TRBJ1-1; no reliable D call. The CDR3 spans 15 residues. In germline, CDR1 is SGHRS, CDR2 YFSETQ. The V gene lost 1 base and the J gene lost 0 bases, with 10 bases spanning the gap. CDR3 residues: CASSLSAGLNTEAFF. CDR3 sequence (DNA): TGCGCCAGCAGCTTGAGTGCGGGTTTGAACACTGAAGCTTTCTTT.

This chain uses TRBV16 with TRBJ1-1; D unclear. The germline gives CDR1 KGHSY, CDR2 FQNENV. This CDR3 contains 13 residues. The V gene lost 0 bases and the J gene lost 3 bases, with 5 bases spanning the gap. CDR3 DNA: TGTGCCAGCAGCCAATCCGGATACACTGAAGCTTTCTTT. Translation: CASSQSGYTEAFF.

The chain recombines TRBV6-2 or TRBV6-3 with TRBJ2-7; 13 bases are shared with TRBD2. This CDR3 is built from 15 residues. Germline loops: CDR1 MNHEY, CDR2 SVGEGT. V lost 6 bases and J lost 7; bases outside the gene matches: 9. The CDR3 nucleotides read TGTGCCAGCAGACTCGGACTAGCGGGAGATGGGGAGCAGTACTTC. Its protein product is CASRLGLAGDGEQYF.

The sample holds a few counts of this clonotype. In nucleotides, the CDR3 is TGCGCCAGCAGCCAGAGAGGGACTAGCGGCTACAATGAGCAGTTCTTC. Protein product: CASSQRGTSGYNEQFF. The V call is TRBV4-1, the J call TRBJ2-1, with TRBD2 matching over 11 bases. The CDR3 consists of 16 residues. V dropped 3 bases and J dropped 3; count of bases not matched to a gene: 4. Looked up from germline, CDR1 is MGHRA and CDR2 is YSYEKL.

On this clonotype itself: The final CDR3 position lacks the conserved phenylalanine or tryptophan, pointing to a likely read error. The chain uses TRBV27 and TRBJ2-7; TRBD2 agrees at 8 bases. V dropped 6 bases and J dropped 2; count of bases not matched to a gene: 3. This CDR3 contains 13 residues. Looked up from germline, CDR1 is MNHEY and CDR2 is SMNVEV (reference sequence). CDR3 in DNA: TGTGCCAGCAGACTAGCGGCTACCTACGAGCAGTACTTG. This encodes CASRLAATYEQYL.

The rearrangement links TRBV7-2 to TRBJ1-2; tentatively, D is TRBD1 (5 bases). Trimming removed 5 bases from V and 8 bases from J, with 21 bases in between. This CDR3 is 15 amino acids long. Germline V gene lookup returns CDR1 SGHTA and CDR2 FQGNSA. The CDR3 region has the DNA TGTGCCAGCAGCCAACGGCTGGGTGGGACGGGAGGCTACACCTTC. Residues: CASSQRLGGTGGYTF.

The V gene is TRBV5-1, the J gene TRBJ2-7; 14 bases fit TRBD2. Losses at the gene ends were 0 bases for V and 5 bases for J; bases not matched to a gene: 4. The CDR3 spans 16 residues. Germline V lookup: CDR1 SGHRS, CDR2 YFSETQ. CDR3 coding DNA: TGCGCCAGCAGCTTGGCCGGGACTAGCGGGAGCAACGAGCAGTACTTC. Translating it yields CASSLAGTSGSNEQYF. The entire variable domain, with the rest obtained from reference TRBV5-1 and TRBJ2-7, is as follows: KAGVTQTPRYLIKTRGQQVTLSCSPISGHRSVSWYQQTPGQGLQFLFEYFSETQRNKGNFPGRFSGRQFSNSRSEMNVSTLELGDSALYLCASSLAGTSGSNEQYFGPGTRLTVT.

The chain is built from TRBV7-6 and TRBJ2-2; D gene ambiguous. In germline, CDR1 is SGHVS, CDR2 FNYEAQ. Trimming took 1 base from V and 0 from J, leaving 6 bases between them. The CDR3 extends over 15 amino acids. In DNA form, the CDR3 reads TGTGCCAGCAGCTTAGATTTTACGAACACCGGGGAGCTGTTTTTT. It codes for CASSLDFTNTGELFF.